The clone carrying this TCR beta chain showed up many times. Time point given: sample taken at primary tumor resection. Whole RNA came from tumor, nontumor lung or frozen PBMC and was sequenced without being sorted. The sample belongs to a study of spatial heterogeneity in lung cancer. Each CDR3 protein gets one entry after TCRdb re-called the 5' RACE reads with MiXCR. The top ten clones hold 6% to 9.5% of a sample with some 11,000 distinct CDR3 sequences, nearly 4% of them seen once. The CDR3 runs 14 residues. Trimming stripped 0 bases from V and 4 bases from J, with 11 bases between. Germline CDR1 SGHRS, CDR2 YFSETQ.

Sequenced here: normal lung tissue next to the tumor, sampled at surgery. This chain connects TRBV5-1 to TRBJ2-7; D gene ambiguous. The clonotype comes from a male donor with early-stage non-small cell lung cancer. CDR3 residues: CASSLEPGIYEQYF. CDR3 in DNA: TGCGCCAGCAGCTTGGAACCTGGGATATACGAGCAGTACTTC.